These 10 T cell receptor beta chains were all obtained from the same sample, sequenced in a study of cytomegalovirus exposure and HLA in healthy donors. Repertoires were generated with immunoSEQ multiplex PCR, while TCRdb's copy carries only in-frame clones and drops some. The profile covers fewer than 100,000 clones, with 94% appearing a single time and around 2.1% taken by the ten largest. Source material: PBMCs. These receptors were collected from a woman under 30 in good health and CMV-seronegative.

The chain recombines TRBV5-1 with TRBJ1-2; no definite D call. CDR3 length: 15 amino acids. Germline-derived CDR1 and CDR2 are SGHRS and YFSETQ. V was clipped by 2 bases and J by 4 bases, with 15 bases between them. The DNA for the CDR3 is TGCGCCAGCAGCTTAACATCCCGAAGTTCCTATGGCTACACCTTC. This gives the protein CASSLTSRSSYGYTF.

This chain joins TRBV29-1 and TRBJ2-7, with D hard to call. The CDR3 length is 13 residues. V lost 7 bases to trimming and J lost 3 bases, with 16 bases between them. The germline gives CDR1 SQVTM, CDR2 ANQGSEA. CDR3 loop: CSDKVRVCYEQYF. CDR3 coding DNA: TGCAGCGACAAGGTACGGGTTTGCTACGAGCAGTACTTC.

The CDR3 reads CASSPGHLSSYNEQFF. CDR3 nucleotides: TGTGCCAGCTCACCCGGACACTTGAGCTCCTACAATGAGCAGTTCTTC. The rearrangement links TRBV18 to TRBJ2-1; weak D call: TRBD1 (5 bases). The CDR3 has 16 residues. Germline CDR1 is KGHSH and CDR2 is LQKENI. V lost 3 bases and J 0 bases, leaving 12 bases between the germline ends.

The chain links TRBV6-5 to TRBJ1-5; D is uncertain. This CDR3 comprises 13 residues. CDR1 and CDR2 from the germline V gene are MNHEY and SVGAGI. V lost 2 bases and J 9 bases, leaving 11 bases between the germline ends. In nucleotides, the CDR3 is TGTGCCAGCAGTTACGCGCCCCGGGGGCCCCAGCATTTT. Encoded protein: CASSYAPRGPQHF.

The rearrangement links TRBV5-4 to TRBJ2-7, with D perhaps TRBD1 (6 bases). Germline CDR1 is SGHNT and CDR2 is YYREEE (reference sequence). This CDR3 is built from 15 residues. Trimming removed 2 bases from V and 2 bases from J, with 14 bases in between. CDR3 sequence (DNA): TGTGCCAGCAGCTTCCGAGGGGGACCTCCCTACGAGCAGTACTTC. Translation gives CASSFRGGPPYEQYF.

This chain connects TRBV5-6 to TRBJ2-7, with D perhaps matching TRBD2 (6 bases). Germline V gene lookup returns CDR1 SGHDT and CDR2 YYEEEE. Trimming cost V 3 bases and J 5 bases, with 18 bases left between them. This CDR3 has 15 amino acids. The CDR3 sequence is CASSYGTAGTDEQYF. Written as DNA, the CDR3 is TGTGCCAGCAGCTACGGTACAGCGGGTACCGACGAGCAGTACTTC. Complete variable domain (other parts from reference TRBV5-6 and TRBJ2-7): DAGVTQSPTHLIKTRGQQVTLRCSPKSGHDTVSWYQQALGQGPQFIFQYYEEEERQRGNFPDRFSGHQFPNYSSELNVNALLLGDSALYLCASSYGTAGTDEQYFGPGTRLTVT.

This clone was observed a single time. The chain links TRBV7-9 to TRBJ1-1; D remains ambiguous. CDR1 is SEHNR and CDR2 is FQNEAQ in the germline V gene (reference sequence). V dropped 1 base and J dropped 0 bases, with 9 bases sitting between them. This CDR3 has 15 amino acids. The CDR3 loop reads CASSLVGSMNTEAFF. The CDR3 nucleotides read TGTGCCAGCAGCTTAGTTGGTAGCATGAACACTGAAGCTTTCTTT.

The rearrangement joins TRBV6-1 to TRBJ1-4; D uncertain. The CDR3 extends over 15 amino acids. Germline V gene sequence: CDR1 MNHNS, CDR2 SASEGT. The germline V and J ends were trimmed by 0 bases and 5 bases, with 10 bases remaining between them. CDR3 residues: CASSEAPGTNEKLFF. For the CDR3, the DNA is TGTGCCAGCAGTGAAGCTCCAGGTACGAATGAAAAACTGTTTTTT.

The V gene is TRBV11-2, the J gene TRBJ2-5, with 11 bases that match TRBD2. The CDR3 has 18 residues. Germline CDR1 and CDR2: SGHAT and FQNNGV. J was trimmed by 5 bases and V by 0 bases; bases with no gene match: 11. This CDR3 is CASSLEGPLAGVGETQYF. The DNA for the CDR3 is TGTGCCAGCAGCTTAGAAGGGCCACTAGCGGGGGTTGGGGAGACCCAGTACTTC.

V and J are TRBV15 and TRBJ2-6, with D uncertain. Germline-derived CDR1 and CDR2 are LNHNV and YYDKDF (reference sequence). Trimming took off 3 bases at V and 0 bases at J, with 9 bases between the two ends. The length of the CDR3 is 16 residues. The CDR3 DNA follows: TGTGCCACCAGCAGTGACAAAAGCTCTGGGGCCAACGTCCTGACTTTC. It yields the protein CATSSDKSSGANVLTF.